This entry lists 9 T cell receptor beta chains sequenced from one sample in a study of blood T cell repertoires in COVID-19 (TCRdb year 2020). Receptor amplification or capture employed the immunoSEQ multiplex PCR assay. The table was pulled from immuneACCESS by TCRdb, which kept in-frame rearrangements only. Such tables lose some clones; where checked, under half of the loss comes from unresolved V genes, and the rest has no known cause. The sample profile shows fewer than 150,000 clones; just over 75% of them were found once. 9.5% to 14% of the sample goes to the ten largest clones. The sample consisted of peripheral blood. The receptors stem from a human donor in a cohort sampled during active COVID-19.

This chain joins TRBV11-2 and TRBJ1-6; D unclear. This CDR3 is built from 12 residues. Trimming took 5 bases from V and 7 from J, leaving 6 bases between them. In germline, CDR1 is SGHAT, CDR2 FQNNGV. This CDR3 is CASSPVNSPLHF. In nucleotides, the CDR3 is TGTGCCAGCAGCCCGGTGAATTCACCCCTCCACTTT.

J is TRBJ1-5 and V is TRBV6-1; TRBD1 aligns across 7 bases. CDR1 and CDR2 from the germline V gene are MNHNS and SASEGT. V lost 8 bases and J lost 3; bases outside the gene matches: 7. The length of the CDR3 is 14 residues. The DNA for the CDR3 is TGTGCCAGCGACCTACAGGGGAACAATCAGCCCCAGCATTTT. Amino acids: CASDLQGNNQPQHF.

The V and J genes are TRBV30 and TRBJ1-2, with 8 bases aligning to TRBD1. Losses at the gene ends were 3 bases for V and 4 bases for J; bases not matched to a gene: 4. CDR3 length: 13 amino acids. The V gene's germline CDR1 is GTSNPN and CDR2 SVGIG (reference sequence). The CDR3 is CAWRKGQGYGYTF. The CDR3 DNA follows: TGTGCCTGGAGGAAAGGACAGGGCTATGGCTACACCTTC.

The chain is built from TRBV30 and TRBJ1-4, with 7 bases matching TRBD1. CDR1 is GTSNPN and CDR2 is SVGIG in the germline V gene (reference sequence). V gave up 4 bases and J gave up 4 bases; unmatched junction bases: 3. The CDR3 has 13 residues. The CDR3 is CAWTGQLNEKLFF. The CDR3 coding sequence is TGTGCCTGGACGGGACAGCTTAATGAAAAACTGTTTTTT.

The chain employs TRBV9 and TRBJ2-7; 7 bases line up with TRBD1. Germline-derived CDR1 and CDR2 are SGDLS and YYNGEE. The length of the CDR3 is 15 residues. V was pared by 4 bases and J by 0 bases, with 7 bases of the junction left unmatched. The CDR3 loop reads CASSITGQNSYEQYF. The CDR3 DNA sequence: TGTGCCAGCAGCATAACGGGACAGAACTCCTACGAGCAGTACTTC.

The genes are TRBV10-1 and TRBJ2-1; possibly TRBD2 for D (7 bases). Germline CDR1 WNHNN, CDR2 SYGVQD (reference sequence). The CDR3 sequence is 15 residues long. Deletions cut 0 bases from V and 10 bases from J, with 16 bases between. The CDR3 sequence: CASSESGGGPREQFF. The CDR3 nucleotides read TGCGCCAGCAGTGAGTCTGGGGGGGGGCCAAGAGAGCAGTTCTTC.

This rearrangement joins TRBV4-2 to TRBJ1-2, with D uncertain. Germline lookup yields CDR1 LGHNA and CDR2 YNFKEQ. The CDR3 length is 16 residues. The V end lost 0 bases, the J end lost 6 bases, and 17 bases lay between the germline ends. The CDR3 loop reads CASSQEGRAGSDGYTF. Written as DNA, the CDR3 is TGTGCCAGCAGCCAAGAGGGGAGGGCAGGATCTGATGGCTACACCTTC.

The chain recombines TRBV11-2 with TRBJ1-2, with 12 bases identical to TRBD1. The CDR3 is 18 residues long. Trimming took 4 bases from V and 8 from J; bases not matched to a gene: 17. The germline gives CDR1 SGHAT, CDR2 FQNNGV. CDR3: CASSSFKMGTGGVEGYTF. In nucleotides, the CDR3 is TGTGCCAGCAGCTCCTTCAAAATGGGGACAGGGGGCGTCGAGGGCTACACCTTC.

Details on this clone: Relative to the germline gene, one junction end is altered; a read error may explain this. V usage is TRBV11-2 and J usage is TRBJ1-3; D possibly corresponds to TRBD1 (5 bases). This CDR3 has 15 residues. CDR1 and CDR2 (germline): SGHAT, FQNNGV. CDR3 sequence: CASTLVGGSGNTIYF. The CDR3 nucleotides are TGTGCCAGCACCTTAGTCGGGGGCTCTGGAAACACCATATATTTT.